This is a list of T cell receptor beta chains from one sample in a study of T cell repertoires in cytomegalovirus infection. TCRdb itself ran the reads through MiXCR, one entry per CDR3 protein. The repertoire holds hundreds of thousands of distinct CDR3 sequences, with around 35% as singletons. These receptors have no known antigen. Here the sequenced sample was cultured PBMCs, taken from culture after CMV antigen stimulation. These receptors were obtained from a human donor in good health (CMV status not recorded). Some clones in this sample may be carry-over from other donors' samples. CDR3s include the opening cysteine and the closing phenylalanine or tryptophan. Each record gives: clone size, J gene, V gene, D gene, CDR3 protein, CDR3 DNA. D genes are given only for firm matches. Some rows have no size entry. The others give once, few or many, or a class for an expanded clone.

clone_size: once; j_call: TRBJ1-6; v_call: TRBV4-1; d_call: NA; cdr3_aa: CASSQDDSPLHF; cdr3_nt: TGCGCCAGCAGCCAAGACGATTCACCCCTCCACTTT
clone_size: many; j_call: TRBJ2-1; v_call: TRBV11-2; d_call: NA; cdr3_aa: CASSPGGEQFF; cdr3_nt: TGTGCCAGCAGCCCCGGCGGTGAGCAGTTCTTC
clone_size: NA; j_call: TRBJ2-5; v_call: TRBV6-2/TRBV6-3; d_call: TRBD1; cdr3_aa: CASSIGTGVAVPQYF; cdr3_nt: TGTGCCAGCAGCATCGGGACAGGGGTGGCGGTACCCCAGTACTTC
clone_size: NA; j_call: TRBJ2-3; v_call: TRBV19; d_call: TRBD1; cdr3_aa: CASTPTGATDTQYF; cdr3_nt: TGTGCCAGTACACCCACAGGGGCCACAGATACGCAGTATTTT
clone_size: NA; j_call: TRBJ2-7; v_call: TRBV20-1; d_call: NA; cdr3_aa: CSAIDVSYEQYF; cdr3_nt: TGCAGTGCTATCGACGTGTCCTACGAGCAGTACTTC
clone_size: NA; j_call: TRBJ2-5; v_call: TRBV6-5; d_call: NA; cdr3_aa: CASSYSKGGSETQYF; cdr3_nt: TGTGCCAGCAGTTACTCGAAAGGGGGATCAGAGACCCAGTACTTC
clone_size: few; j_call: TRBJ2-7; v_call: TRBV7-8; d_call: NA; cdr3_aa: CASSLLGAVGVVEQYF; cdr3_nt: TGTGCCAGCAGCCTCTTGGGGGCCGTCGGGGTTGTAGAGCAGTACTTC
clone_size: NA; j_call: TRBJ2-2; v_call: TRBV18; d_call: NA; cdr3_aa: CASSPPGKNTGELFF; cdr3_nt: TGTGCCAGCTCACCACCCGGGAAGAACACCGGGGAGCTGTTTTTT
clone_size: NA; j_call: TRBJ2-5; v_call: TRBV7-6; d_call: NA; cdr3_aa: CASSKTAAQETQYF; cdr3_nt: TGTGCCAGCAGCAAGACTGCCGCCCAAGAGACCCAGTACTTC
clone_size: NA; j_call: TRBJ1-1; v_call: TRBV10-3; d_call: NA; cdr3_aa: CAISRTENTEAFF; cdr3_nt: TGTGCCATCAGTCGGACGGAGAACACTGAAGCTTTCTTT
clone_size: NA; j_call: TRBJ1-2; v_call: TRBV6-6; d_call: TRBD1; cdr3_aa: CASRTGTGGIGYTF; cdr3_nt: TGTGCCAGCCGAACGGGGACAGGGGGCATCGGCTACACCTTC
clone_size: NA; j_call: TRBJ1-3; v_call: TRBV12-3/TRBV12-4; d_call: NA; cdr3_aa: CASSSEGNTIYF; cdr3_nt: TGTGCCAGCAGCTCGGAGGGAAACACCATATATTTT
clone_size: NA; j_call: TRBJ2-3; v_call: TRBV29-1; d_call: NA; cdr3_aa: CSVGGTSRTDTQYF; cdr3_nt: TGCAGCGTCGGAGGCACTAGTCGCACAGATACGCAGTATTTT
clone_size: NA; j_call: TRBJ2-5; v_call: TRBV5-4; d_call: TRBD2; cdr3_aa: CASSLGSWGGKETQYF; cdr3_nt: TGTGCCAGCAGCTTAGGGTCGTGGGGGGGGAAAGAGACCCAGTACTTC
clone_size: NA; j_call: TRBJ2-7; v_call: TRBV7-2; d_call: NA; cdr3_aa: CASSLGLGGTYEQYF; cdr3_nt: TGTGCCAGCAGCTTAGGACTAGGAGGGACCTACGAGCAGTACTTC
clone_size: NA; j_call: TRBJ2-1; v_call: TRBV2; d_call: TRBD2; cdr3_aa: CASSAEGLVFNEQFF; cdr3_nt: TGTGCCAGCAGTGCCGAGGGACTAGTGTTCAATGAGCAGTTCTTC
clone_size: NA; j_call: TRBJ2-7; v_call: TRBV20-1; d_call: NA; cdr3_aa: CSASYEQYF; cdr3_nt: TGCAGTGCTAGCTACGAGCAGTACTTC
clone_size: many; j_call: TRBJ2-3; v_call: TRBV7-2; d_call: TRBD2; cdr3_aa: CASSQGLAGIYTDTQYF; cdr3_nt: TGTGCCAGCAGCCAGGGACTAGCGGGGATTTACACAGATACGCAGTATTTT
clone_size: many; j_call: TRBJ2-5; v_call: TRBV7-2; d_call: NA; cdr3_aa: CASSLRGGPGETQYF; cdr3_nt: TGTGCCAGCAGCTTAAGGGGGGGCCCCGGGGAGACCCAGTACTTC
clone_size: NA; j_call: TRBJ2-5; v_call: TRBV6-1; d_call: NA; cdr3_aa: CATSRRYQETQYF; cdr3_nt: TGTGCCACCTCTAGGAGGTACCAAGAGACCCAGTACTTC
clone_size: NA; j_call: TRBJ1-1; v_call: TRBV9; d_call: NA; cdr3_aa: CASSVEPGGTEAFF; cdr3_nt: TGTGCCAGCAGCGTAGAGCCTGGAGGCACTGAAGCTTTCTTT
clone_size: few; j_call: TRBJ2-1; v_call: TRBV6-1; d_call: NA; cdr3_aa: CASREPFSYNEQFF; cdr3_nt: TGTGCCAGCAGGGAACCCTTCTCCTACAATGAGCAGTTCTTC
clone_size: NA; j_call: TRBJ1-3; v_call: TRBV19; d_call: NA; cdr3_aa: CASIGAGNTIYF; cdr3_nt: TGTGCCAGTATTGGCGCCGGAAACACCATATATTTT
clone_size: NA; j_call: TRBJ1-1; v_call: TRBV27; d_call: NA; cdr3_aa: CASSLAGTPGKSTEAFF; cdr3_nt: TGTGCCAGCAGTTTAGCCGGGACACCAGGGAAGAGCACTGAAGCTTTCTTT
clone_size: NA; j_call: TRBJ1-3; v_call: TRBV20-1; d_call: NA; cdr3_aa: CSASPPSGNTIYF; cdr3_nt: TGCAGTGCTTCGCCCCCGTCTGGAAACACCATATATTTT
clone_size: few; j_call: TRBJ2-3; v_call: TRBV20-1; d_call: TRBD2; cdr3_aa: CSAFPAGGLDTQYF; cdr3_nt: TGCAGTGCTTTCCCAGCGGGGGGGCTAGATACGCAGTATTTT
clone_size: once; j_call: TRBJ2-6; v_call: TRBV5-6; d_call: NA; cdr3_aa: CASSSWPGANVLTF; cdr3_nt: TGTGCCAGCAGCAGCTGGCCTGGGGCCAACGTCCTGACTTTC
clone_size: NA; j_call: TRBJ2-4; v_call: TRBV7-4; d_call: NA; cdr3_aa: CASSPSGVNIQYF; cdr3_nt: TGTGCCAGCAGCCCATCCGGGGTAAACATTCAGTACTTC
clone_size: few; j_call: TRBJ1-1; v_call: TRBV7-9; d_call: NA; cdr3_aa: CASSLQKIEAFF; cdr3_nt: TGTGCCAGCAGCTTACAAAAGATTGAAGCTTTCTTT
clone_size: many; j_call: TRBJ1-5; v_call: TRBV7-2; d_call: TRBD1; cdr3_aa: CASSARTGNQPQHF; cdr3_nt: TGTGCCAGCAGCGCCCGGACAGGGAATCAGCCCCAGCATTTT
clone_size: NA; j_call: TRBJ1-2; v_call: TRBV5-4; d_call: NA; cdr3_aa: CASSPPTGPYGGYTF; cdr3_nt: TGTGCCAGCAGCCCCCCGACAGGACCCTATGGCGGCTACACCTTC
clone_size: few; j_call: TRBJ2-2; v_call: TRBV7-6; d_call: NA; cdr3_aa: CASSFALGYTGELFF; cdr3_nt: TGTGCCAGCAGCTTCGCACTAGGGTACACCGGGGAGCTGTTTTTT
clone_size: NA; j_call: TRBJ2-5; v_call: TRBV7-2; d_call: TRBD2; cdr3_aa: CASSLGLAGAQGETQYF; cdr3_nt: TGTGCCAGCAGCCTCGGACTAGCGGGGGCACAGGGGGAGACCCAGTACTTC
clone_size: NA; j_call: TRBJ1-6; v_call: TRBV24-1; d_call: NA; cdr3_aa: CATSDLRKGYNSPLHF; cdr3_nt: TGTGCCACCAGTGATTTGCGGAAGGGCTATAATTCACCCCTCCACTTT
clone_size: many; j_call: TRBJ2-1; v_call: TRBV7-2; d_call: NA; cdr3_aa: CASRTEEGDEQFF; cdr3_nt: TGTGCCAGCAGAACCGAGGAGGGAGATGAGCAGTTCTTC
clone_size: NA; j_call: TRBJ1-1; v_call: TRBV12-3/TRBV12-4; d_call: NA; cdr3_aa: CASSIQGRSTEAFF; cdr3_nt: TGTGCCAGCAGTATACAGGGTAGGAGCACTGAAGCTTTCTTT
clone_size: NA; j_call: TRBJ1-6; v_call: TRBV30; d_call: NA; cdr3_aa: CAWTSGPRNSPLHF; cdr3_nt: TGTGCCTGGACTTCCGGACCGCGAAATTCACCCCTCCACTTT
clone_size: NA; j_call: TRBJ2-7; v_call: TRBV20-1; d_call: NA; cdr3_aa: CSARAPESSYEQYF; cdr3_nt: TGCAGTGCTAGAGCCCCCGAGTCTTCTTACGAGCAGTACTTC
clone_size: few; j_call: TRBJ2-7; v_call: TRBV20-1; d_call: NA; cdr3_aa: CSASPGFAEQYF; cdr3_nt: TGCAGTGCTAGTCCAGGGTTTGCTGAGCAGTACTTC
clone_size: many; j_call: TRBJ2-1; v_call: TRBV7-2; d_call: TRBD2; cdr3_aa: CASSLPKPGLAGSPHYNEQFF; cdr3_nt: TGTGCCAGCAGCTTACCCAAACCGGGACTAGCGGGATCTCCCCACTACAATGAGCAGTTCTTC
clone_size: few; j_call: TRBJ1-6; v_call: TRBV20-1; d_call: NA; cdr3_aa: CSAGGSSNNSPLHF; cdr3_nt: TGCAGTGCTGGTGGGTCCTCGAATAATTCACCCCTCCACTTT
clone_size: NA; j_call: TRBJ2-7; v_call: TRBV12-3/TRBV12-4; d_call: NA; cdr3_aa: CASSLSGPNEQYF; cdr3_nt: TGTGCCAGCAGTTTATCCGGCCCGAACGAGCAGTACTTC
clone_size: NA; j_call: TRBJ1-1; v_call: TRBV7-2; d_call: NA; cdr3_aa: CASHGTGVTEAFF; cdr3_nt: TGTGCCAGCCACGGGACCGGGGTCACTGAAGCTTTCTTT
clone_size: once; j_call: TRBJ2-5; v_call: TRBV11-2; d_call: NA; cdr3_aa: CASSSSSIGHRETQYF; cdr3_nt: TGTGCCAGCAGCTCCTCAAGTATAGGGCACAGGGAGACCCAGTACTTC
clone_size: NA; j_call: TRBJ2-7; v_call: TRBV18; d_call: NA; cdr3_aa: CASSPMRPGATYEQYF; cdr3_nt: TGTGCCAGCTCACCCATGAGGCCAGGGGCGACGTACGAGCAGTACTTC